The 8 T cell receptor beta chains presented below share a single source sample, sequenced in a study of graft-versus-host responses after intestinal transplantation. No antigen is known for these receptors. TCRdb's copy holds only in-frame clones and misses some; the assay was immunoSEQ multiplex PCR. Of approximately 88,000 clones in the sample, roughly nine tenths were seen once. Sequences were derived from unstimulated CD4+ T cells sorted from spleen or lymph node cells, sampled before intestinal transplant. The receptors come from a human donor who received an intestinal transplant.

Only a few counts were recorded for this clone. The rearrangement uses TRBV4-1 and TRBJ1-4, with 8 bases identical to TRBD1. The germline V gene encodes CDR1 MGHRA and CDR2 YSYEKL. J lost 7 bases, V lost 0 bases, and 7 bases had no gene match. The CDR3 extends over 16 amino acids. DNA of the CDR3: TGCGCCAGCAGCCAAGATGGCAGGGGGCGGTCTGAAAAACTGTTTTTT. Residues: CASSQDGRGRSEKLFF.

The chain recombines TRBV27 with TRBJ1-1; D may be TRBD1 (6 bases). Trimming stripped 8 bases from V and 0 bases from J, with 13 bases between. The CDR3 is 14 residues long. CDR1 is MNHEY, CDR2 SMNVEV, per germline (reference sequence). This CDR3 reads CASGNRAMNTEAFF. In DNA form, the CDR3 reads TGTGCCAGCGGGAACAGGGCCATGAACACTGAAGCTTTCTTT.

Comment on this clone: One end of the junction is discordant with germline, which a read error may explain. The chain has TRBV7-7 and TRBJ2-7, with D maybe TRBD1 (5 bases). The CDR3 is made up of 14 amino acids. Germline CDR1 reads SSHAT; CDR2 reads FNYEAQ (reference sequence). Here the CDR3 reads CASSLTGRVYEQYF. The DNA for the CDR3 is TGTGCTAGCAGCTTAACAGGACGGGTGTACGAGCAGTACTTC.

CDR3 protein: CASSPGTGGRRTEAFF. DNA of the CDR3: TGTGCCAGCAGTCCAGGGACAGGGGGCAGGCGCACTGAAGCTTTCTTT. The chain has TRBV27 and TRBJ1-1, with 12 nucleotides matching TRBD1. Germline V gives CDR1 MNHEY, CDR2 SMNVEV (reference sequence). After removal of 5 bases from V and 4 bases from J, the junction contained 8 bases not matched to a gene. The CDR3 spans 16 residues.

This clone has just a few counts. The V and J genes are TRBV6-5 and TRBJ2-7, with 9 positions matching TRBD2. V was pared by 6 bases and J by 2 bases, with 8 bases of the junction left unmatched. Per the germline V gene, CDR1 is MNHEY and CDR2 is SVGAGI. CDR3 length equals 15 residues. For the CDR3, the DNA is TGTGCCAGCAGGTATTTGGCGGGGGGGGCCTACGAGCAGTACTTC. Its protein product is CASRYLAGGAYEQYF.

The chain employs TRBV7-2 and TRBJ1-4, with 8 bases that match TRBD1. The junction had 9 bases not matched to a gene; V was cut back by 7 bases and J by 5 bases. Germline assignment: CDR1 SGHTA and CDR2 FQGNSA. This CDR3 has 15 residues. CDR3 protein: CASTPRTGRNEKLFF. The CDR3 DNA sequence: TGTGCCAGCACCCCTCGGACAGGGCGAAATGAAAAACTGTTTTTT.

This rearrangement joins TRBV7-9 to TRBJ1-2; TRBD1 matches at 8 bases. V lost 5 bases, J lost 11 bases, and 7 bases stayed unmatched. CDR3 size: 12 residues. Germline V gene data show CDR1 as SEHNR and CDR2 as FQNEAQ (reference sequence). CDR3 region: CASSTGQGEYTF. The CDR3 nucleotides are TGTGCCAGCAGCACCGGACAGGGAGAGTACACCTTC.

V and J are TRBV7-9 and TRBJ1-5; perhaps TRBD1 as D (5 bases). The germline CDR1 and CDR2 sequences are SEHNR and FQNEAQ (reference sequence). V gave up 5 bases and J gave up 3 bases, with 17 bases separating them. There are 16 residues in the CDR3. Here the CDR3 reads CASSPLGPGDNQPQHF. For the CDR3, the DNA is TGTGCCAGCAGCCCGTTAGGGCCGGGGGACAATCAGCCCCAGCATTTT. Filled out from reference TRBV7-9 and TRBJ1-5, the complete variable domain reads DTGVSQNPRHKITKRGQNVTFRCDPISEHNRLYWYRQTLGQGPEFLTYFQNEAQLEKSRLLSDRFSAERPKGSFSTLEIQRTEQGDSAMYLCASSPLGPGDNQPQHFGDGTRLSIL.